A selection of T cell receptor beta chains follows, all from one sample in a study of molecular identifiers for immune sequencing clone quantification. TCRdb analysed the PCR reads with MiXCR anew, one entry per CDR3 protein. The sample yields nearly 650,000 distinct CDR3 sequences, over 25% seen once. Material: naive CD8+ T cells from blood, with Jurkat cell RNA spiked in. Every receptor here comes from a human donor in good health. Some libraries in this study had Jurkat cell RNA spiked in. The conserved cysteine and the conserved F or W are not part of the CDR3 here.

v_gene: TRBV18; j_gene: TRBJ1-5; CDR3aa: ASSQDREPYSNQPQH
v_gene: TRBV30; j_gene: TRBJ2-3; CDR3aa: AWSPGSGAADTQY
v_gene: TRBV4-3; j_gene: TRBJ2-7; CDR3aa: ASSQVASGGDREQY
v_gene: TRBV20-1; j_gene: TRBJ2-7; CDR3aa: SARGLAGVSEQY
v_gene: TRBV11-2; j_gene: TRBJ2-7; CDR3aa: ASSTNRESYEQY
v_gene: TRBV20-1; j_gene: TRBJ2-7; CDR3aa: SARDPSRARAYEQY
v_gene: TRBV5-5; j_gene: TRBJ2-3; CDR3aa: ASSLGGTGGDTQY
v_gene: TRBV7-3; j_gene: TRBJ2-1; CDR3aa: ASSVPTVGRNSYNEQF
v_gene: TRBV27; j_gene: TRBJ2-7; CDR3aa: ASSSFPAGETEQY
v_gene: TRBV6-5; j_gene: TRBJ1-5; CDR3aa: ASSYKSLQPQH
v_gene: TRBV20-1; j_gene: TRBJ1-4; CDR3aa: SSGRLDEKLF
v_gene: TRBV7-8; j_gene: TRBJ1-1; CDR3aa: ASSSAGQLNTEAF
v_gene: TRBV6-5; j_gene: TRBJ2-1; CDR3aa: ASSFTGTSAYNEQF
v_gene: TRBV6-2/TRBV6-3; j_gene: TRBJ1-2; CDR3aa: ASRRDLQGVYGYT
v_gene: TRBV28; j_gene: TRBJ2-7; CDR3aa: ASSYGGEYEQY
v_gene: TRBV12-3/TRBV12-4; j_gene: TRBJ2-2; CDR3aa: ASSSTGTAGETNTGELF
v_gene: TRBV7-6; j_gene: TRBJ2-5; CDR3aa: ASSPFRPSQETQY
v_gene: TRBV2; j_gene: TRBJ2-5; CDR3aa: ASREGATLQETQY
v_gene: TRBV13; j_gene: TRBJ2-1; CDR3aa: ASSLKMVGDEQF
v_gene: TRBV6-4; j_gene: TRBJ2-3; CDR3aa: ASSDSAGATDTQY
v_gene: TRBV27; j_gene: TRBJ1-4; CDR3aa: ASSLSREANEKLF
v_gene: TRBV13; j_gene: TRBJ2-5; CDR3aa: ASSHAIQETQY
v_gene: TRBV6-2/TRBV6-3; j_gene: TRBJ2-7; CDR3aa: ASSYSLSDYEQY
v_gene: TRBV2; j_gene: TRBJ1-5; CDR3aa: ASKVSGPGQPQH
v_gene: TRBV4-1; j_gene: TRBJ1-5; CDR3aa: ASSQERTGGYQPPP
v_gene: TRBV19; j_gene: TRBJ1-5; CDR3aa: ASTLGSQPQH
v_gene: TRBV28; j_gene: TRBJ2-5; CDR3aa: ASSQTSGTETQY
v_gene: TRBV28; j_gene: TRBJ1-2; CDR3aa: ARGGWQSQSYGYT
v_gene: TRBV6-5; j_gene: TRBJ2-7; CDR3aa: ASNEGSGEQY
v_gene: TRBV6-2/TRBV6-3; j_gene: TRBJ2-7; CDR3aa: ATQSYEQY
v_gene: TRBV4-3; j_gene: TRBJ2-7; CDR3aa: ASSQHTGLGVSEQY
v_gene: TRBV5-6; j_gene: TRBJ1-2; CDR3aa: ASSYRLTNYGYT
v_gene: TRBV6-5; j_gene: TRBJ2-7; CDR3aa: ASRYSGLADYEQY
v_gene: TRBV2; j_gene: TRBJ2-1; CDR3aa: AASARGRGYNEQF
v_gene: TRBV4-1; j_gene: TRBJ1-5; CDR3aa: ASSQDPAGIGNQPQH
v_gene: TRBV27; j_gene: TRBJ2-5; CDR3aa: ASRQTEQETQY
v_gene: TRBV15; j_gene: TRBJ1-3; CDR3aa: ATSRDRGPPGNTIY
v_gene: TRBV14; j_gene: TRBJ2-3; CDR3aa: ASSQPGTSGTSTDTQY
v_gene: TRBV5-4; j_gene: TRBJ2-3; CDR3aa: ASSWGLNSDTQY
v_gene: TRBV6-6; j_gene: TRBJ2-7; CDR3aa: ASSSNRVEQY
v_gene: TRBV5-8; j_gene: TRBJ2-7; CDR3aa: ANSLGVGEQY
v_gene: TRBV6-5; j_gene: TRBJ2-1; CDR3aa: ASSYSTGENNEQF
v_gene: TRBV4-3; j_gene: TRBJ2-3; CDR3aa: ASSQDLRGLDTQY
v_gene: TRBV30; j_gene: TRBJ1-5; CDR3aa: AWSVPNQPQH